This entry features one T cell receptor (beta chain) sequence. These data come from a study of blood T cell repertoires in COVID-19. Study details: From T cells, B-cell-depleted T cells, or PBMCs came the material, which was cDNA or gDNA.

Trimming took 2 bases from V and 0 from J; bases not matched to a gene: 7. Germline-derived CDR1 and CDR2 are SGHDN and FVKESK. The CDR3 consists of 16 residues. The study drew participants aged roughly 18 to 95 years from about two dozen US areas. Cohorts were based on clinical histories the participants reported. Per the authors' pipeline: It was from reference gene primer amplification that nucleated cell counts were estimated. Assay: immunoSEQ multiplex PCR; the TCRdb copy retains only in-frame clones and omits some. For V, J and clone size, that table is used; D and trimming come from the DNA. The sample holds 250,000 or so clones, around nine tenths seen once.

What was sequenced was PBMCs or T cells enriched from blood (not recorded which). J is TRBJ2-7 and V is TRBV14; 7 bases fit TRBD1. The TCR was taken from a woman aged 40-49 years who had been exposed to COVID-19. The CDR3 sequence is CASSQKFGTASYEQYF. The CDR3 DNA reads TGTGCCAGCAGCCAAAAATTCGGGACAGCCTCCTACGAGCAGTACTTC.